The 8 T cell receptor beta chains listed next were all sequenced from one sample in a study of somatic mutations in cytotoxic T cells in rheumatoid arthritis. The repertoire was sequenced with immunoSEQ multiplex PCR; TCRdb's copy has only in-frame clones and lacks some. The sample has some 7,000 clones, 74% seen once. The sequencing input was CD8+ T cells sorted from blood. The receptors come from an adult with rheumatoid arthritis.

This rearrangement joins TRBV7-9 to TRBJ1-5; D possibly corresponds to TRBD1 (6 bases). V lost 6 bases, J lost 6 bases, and 15 bases lay in between. This CDR3 comprises 14 residues. CDR1 and CDR2 (germline): SEHNR, FQNEAQ (reference sequence). The CDR3 bases are TGTGCCAGCAGAGGCTCAGGGGCGAGTCAGCCCCAGCATTTT. Translated: CASRGSGASQPQHF.

The chain joins TRBV19 to TRBJ1-1; 9 positions match TRBD1. Germline lookup yields CDR1 LNHDA and CDR2 SQIVND (reference sequence). CDR3 length: 14 residues. The V segment lost 10 bases and the J segment 1 base; nucleotides outside the gene matches: 7. The CDR3 nucleotides read TGTGCCACCCAGAGGACAGGGGAGAACACTGAAGCTTTCTTT. It translates to CATQRTGENTEAFF.

J is TRBJ2-1 and V is TRBV10-1; 7 bases line up with TRBD2. The CDR3 runs to 15 residues. V gave up 3 bases and J gave up 0 bases; unmatched junction bases: 2. The V gene's germline CDR1 is WNHNN and CDR2 SYGVQD (reference sequence). CDR3 coding DNA: TGCGCCAGCAGTGAACGCGGGAGCTCCTACAATGAGCAGTTCTTC. Its translation: CASSERGSSYNEQFF.

The chain is built from TRBV7-9 and TRBJ2-5; D may correspond to TRBD1 or TRBD2 (5 bases each). Germline V lookup: CDR1 SEHNR, CDR2 FQNEAQ (reference sequence). This CDR3 has 16 residues. V was cut by 2 bases and J by 2 bases, with 15 bases left in between. The CDR3 nucleotides read TGTGCCAGCAGCTTAAGTTGGGACCAAGCTCAAGAGACCCAGTACTTC. Translating gives CASSLSWDQAQETQYF.

The sample holds a few counts of this clone. The chain's CDR3 is CASSDSTSGSNEQFF. As DNA, the CDR3 is TGTGCCAGCAGTGACTCGACTAGCGGGAGCAATGAGCAGTTCTTC. The chain combines TRBV6-4 with TRBJ2-1; TRBD2 matches 12 bases. The CDR3 sequence is 15 residues long. V lost 0 bases and J lost 6; bases outside the gene matches: 0. In germline, CDR1 is MRHNA, CDR2 SNTAGT.

The rearrangement links TRBV7-9 to TRBJ2-5; 12 bases match TRBD1. The J segment lost 2 bases and the V segment lost 5 bases, leaving 6 bases of the junction unmatched. Germline CDR1 SEHNR, CDR2 FQNEAQ (reference sequence). The CDR3 is made up of 16 amino acids. In DNA form, the CDR3 reads TGTGCCAGCAGCACCCGGGACAGGGGGCGGCAAGAGACCCAGTACTTC. Amino acids: CASSTRDRGRQETQYF.

This clone was recorded a few times. V is TRBV27 and J is TRBJ2-1; weak D call: TRBD2 (5 bases). This CDR3 comprises 15 residues. Trimming removed 6 bases at V and 7 bases at J, with 19 bases between. CDR1 and CDR2 from the germline V gene are MNHEY and SMNVEV (reference sequence). CDR3 DNA: TGTGCCAGCAGCCGATTCGGGGATACACGGAATGAGCAGTTCTTC. Amino acid sequence: CASSRFGDTRNEQFF.

The genes are TRBV7-9 and TRBJ2-7, with D tentatively TRBD1 (6 bases). Germline V gene lookup returns CDR1 SEHNR and CDR2 FQNEAQ (reference sequence). V dropped 5 bases and J dropped 2 bases, with 13 bases sitting between them. The length of the CDR3 is 14 residues. CDR3 nucleotides: TGTGCCAGCAGCCATGGACAGAGCGCCTACGAGCAGTACTTC. Translation: CASSHGQSAYEQYF.